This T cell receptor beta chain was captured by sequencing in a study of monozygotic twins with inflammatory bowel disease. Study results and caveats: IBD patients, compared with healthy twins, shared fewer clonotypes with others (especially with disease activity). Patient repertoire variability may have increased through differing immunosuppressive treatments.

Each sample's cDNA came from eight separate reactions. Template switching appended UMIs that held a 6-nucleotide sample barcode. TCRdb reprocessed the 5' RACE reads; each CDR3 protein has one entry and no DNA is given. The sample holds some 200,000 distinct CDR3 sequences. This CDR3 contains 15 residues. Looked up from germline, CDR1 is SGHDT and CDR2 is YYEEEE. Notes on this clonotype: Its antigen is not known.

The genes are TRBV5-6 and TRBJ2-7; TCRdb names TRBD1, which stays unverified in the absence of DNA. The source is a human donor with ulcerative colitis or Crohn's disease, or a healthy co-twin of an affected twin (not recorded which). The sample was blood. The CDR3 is CASSLVGQGPYAGNF.